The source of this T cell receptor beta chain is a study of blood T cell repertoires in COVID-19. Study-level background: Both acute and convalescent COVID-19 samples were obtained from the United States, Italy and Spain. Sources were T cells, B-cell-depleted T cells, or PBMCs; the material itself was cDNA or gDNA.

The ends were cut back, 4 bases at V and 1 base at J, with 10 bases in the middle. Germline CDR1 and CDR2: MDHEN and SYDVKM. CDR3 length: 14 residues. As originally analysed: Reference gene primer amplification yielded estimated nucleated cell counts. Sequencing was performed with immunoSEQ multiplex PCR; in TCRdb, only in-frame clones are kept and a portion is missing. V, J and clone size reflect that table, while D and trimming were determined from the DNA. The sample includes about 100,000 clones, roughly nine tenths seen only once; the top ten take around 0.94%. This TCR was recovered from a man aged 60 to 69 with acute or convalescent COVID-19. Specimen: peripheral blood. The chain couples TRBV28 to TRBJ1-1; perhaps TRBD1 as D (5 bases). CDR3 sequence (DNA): TGTGCCAGCAGTTATAGGGGCACGAACACTGAAGCTTTCTTT. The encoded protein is CASSYRGTNTEAFF.